Below are 23 T cell receptor beta chains sequenced from a single sample in a study of identical twins. TCRdb reanalysed the 5' RACE reads using MiXCR and keeps one entry per CDR3 protein. This table holds around 220,000 distinct CDR3 sequences, over 11% found once. The source material was memory (CD45RO+) T cells sorted from blood. These TCRs come from a woman younger than 30 in good health.

The chain recombines TRBV3-1 with TRBJ2-7, with 11 positions matching TRBD2. The CDR3 is made up of 15 amino acids. After removal of 6 bases from V and 3 bases from J, the junction contained 7 bases not matched to a gene. CDR1 is LGHDT, CDR2 YNNKEL, per germline (reference sequence). CDR3 in amino acids: CASRPSSGGNYEQYF. The CDR3, as DNA: TGTGCCAGCAGGCCTTCTAGCGGGGGGAACTACGAGCAGTACTTC.

The rearrangement uses TRBV12-3 or TRBV12-4 and TRBJ1-3; D is unresolved. The V end lost 7 bases, the J end lost 4 bases, and 5 bases lay between the germline ends. There are 11 residues in the CDR3. As DNA, the CDR3 is TGTGCCAGCACTTCCGGAAACACCATATATTTT. This sequence encodes CASTSGNTIYF.

This clonotype has more than one count but fewer than ten. V and J are TRBV7-3 and TRBJ2-3; 7 bases map to TRBD2. This CDR3 is 15 amino acids long. The germline V gene has CDR1 SGHTA and CDR2 FQGTGA. V shed 5 bases, J shed 2 bases, and the junction held 7 bases outside the gene matches. The CDR3 is CASSPGTILTDTQYF. CDR3 DNA sequence: TGTGCCAGCAGCCCCGGGACTATTCTCACAGATACGCAGTATTTT.

This clonotype was picked up a small number of times. V and J are TRBV3-1 and TRBJ2-7; D is unresolved. Germline V CDR1 and CDR2: LGHDT, YNNKEL (reference sequence). The CDR3 is 14 residues long. V shed 0 bases and J shed 4 bases, with 10 bases lying between them. Here the CDR3 reads CASSQEIGWYEQYF. CDR3 coding DNA: TGTGCCAGCAGCCAAGAGATCGGTTGGTACGAGCAGTACTTC.

J is TRBJ1-4 and V is TRBV7-2; 8 nucleotides align to TRBD1. After removal of 5 bases from V and 4 bases from J, the junction contained 3 bases not matched to a gene. The CDR3 runs to 14 residues. Germline values: CDR1 SGHTA, CDR2 FQGNSA. CDR3 loop: CASSQQGVNEKLFF. Written as DNA, the CDR3 is TGTGCCAGCAGCCAACAGGGGGTTAATGAAAAACTGTTTTTT.

The sample holds a few counts of this clonotype. The CDR3 bases are TGCAGTGCTAAGCCCCTAGGGGATTACAATGAGCAGTTCTTC. The encoded protein is CSAKPLGDYNEQFF. The rearrangement links TRBV20-1 to TRBJ2-1; TRBD1 is a possible D gene (5 bases). V dropped 4 bases and J dropped 4 bases, with 14 bases sitting between them. Germline-derived CDR1 and CDR2 are DFQATT and SNEGSKA (reference sequence). The CDR3 has 14 residues.

The rearrangement uses TRBV2 and TRBJ1-1, with D perhaps matching TRBD1 (5 bases). The CDR3 runs to 13 residues. Looked up from germline, CDR1 is SNHLY and CDR2 is FYNNEI. V lost 4 bases to trimming and J lost 5 bases, with 11 bases between them. CDR3 sequence (DNA): TGTGCCAGCAGTGGGGAGGGGAGAACTGAAGCTTTCTTT. This encodes CASSGEGRTEAFF.

This clonotype has at least ten counts. The rearrangement joins TRBV27 to TRBJ2-3; 15 bases line up with TRBD2. Germline V CDR1 and CDR2: MNHEY, SMNVEV (reference sequence). CDR3 length equals 15 residues. V shed 3 bases and J 7 bases; nucleotides not matched to a gene: 2. The CDR3 DNA follows: TGTGCCAGCAGTTTGGGACTAGCGGGAGGAAATACGCAGTATTTT. It encodes CASSLGLAGGNTQYF.

This clonotype has more than one count but fewer than ten. The rearrangement links TRBV28 to TRBJ2-3; D gene ambiguous. V lost 3 bases, J lost 1 base, and 11 bases lay in between. The CDR3 spans 15 residues. The germline V gene encodes CDR1 MDHEN and CDR2 SYDVKM. CDR3 in amino acids: CASSFGATRTDTQYF. The DNA for the CDR3 is TGTGCCAGCAGTTTCGGAGCAACCCGCACAGATACGCAGTATTTT.

In its sample, this clonotype was seen a few times. The CDR3 region has the DNA TGTGCCAGCAGAGGCTCTATGGGACAGGCGGGTGAGCAGTTCTTC. It translates to CASRGSMGQAGEQFF. V and J are TRBV6-1 and TRBJ2-1; TRBD1 aligns across 8 bases. The CDR3 sequence is 15 residues long. CDR1 is MNHNS, CDR2 SASEGT, per germline. Trimming at V came to 6 bases and at J to 9 bases, leaving 13 bases not matched to a gene.

This chain uses TRBV20-1 with TRBJ2-7; possible D gene TRBD2, 5 bases. V was clipped by 0 bases and J by 3 bases, with 12 bases between them. This CDR3 is built from 14 residues. Germline loops: CDR1 DFQATT, CDR2 SNEGSKA (reference sequence). CDR3 nucleotide sequence: TGCAGTGCTAGAGATTCCGGGGAGAACTACGAGCAGTACTTC. It translates to CSARDSGENYEQYF.

The V and J genes are TRBV6-1 and TRBJ1-1, with 8 positions matching TRBD1. Germline V gene sequence: CDR1 MNHNS, CDR2 SASEGT. V lost 6 bases, J lost 2 bases, and 11 bases stayed unmatched. The CDR3 runs to 16 residues. CDR3 in DNA: TGTGCCAGCAGCCTCGGACAGGGCACGACAAACACTGAAGCTTTCTTT. Protein product: CASSLGQGTTNTEAFF.

In this sample, this clonotype turned up many times. This chain connects TRBV11-2 to TRBJ2-1, with D unresolved. V dropped 1 base and J dropped 4 bases, with 11 bases sitting between them. Germline CDR1 and CDR2: SGHAT and FQNNGV. This CDR3 has 15 amino acids. The CDR3 region has the DNA TGTGCCAGCAGCTTAGTAGCCCTGGGGTACAATGAGCAGTTCTTC. It is translated as CASSLVALGYNEQFF. Using reference TRBV11-2 and TRBJ2-1 for the parts outside the CDR3, the full variable domain is EAGVAQSPRYKIIEKRQSVAFWCNPISGHATLYWYQQILGQGPKLLIQFQNNGVVDDSQLPKDRFSAERLKGVDSTLKIQPAKLEDSAVYLCASSLVALGYNEQFFGPGTRLTVL.

This clonotype has only a few counts. The chain combines TRBV12-3 or TRBV12-4 with TRBJ1-2; D remains unclear. CDR3 length equals 12 residues. V lost 8 bases to trimming and J lost 0 bases, with 7 bases between them. The CDR3, as DNA: TGTGCCAGCGGCCACACTAACTATGGCTACACCTTC. This translates into CASGHTNYGYTF.

There are a few counts of this clonotype. The rearrangement joins TRBV4-1 to TRBJ2-7; TRBD1 agrees at 8 bases. The trim removed 4 bases at V and 4 bases at J, leaving 9 bases unmatched. Germline-derived CDR1 and CDR2 are MGHRA and YSYEKL. This CDR3 is built from 15 residues. The CDR3 coding sequence is TGCGCCAGCAGCCGGGACGGACAGGGTGAATACGAGCAGTACTTC. Protein product: CASSRDGQGEYEQYF.

This clonotype was seen at least ten times. The chain has TRBV12-3 or TRBV12-4 and TRBJ2-5; 11 positions agree with TRBD2. V trimming: 4 bases; J trimming: 3 bases; junction bases outside the gene matches: 4. This CDR3 is 15 amino acids long. The CDR3, as DNA: TGTGCCAGCAGTTCTCCGGGACTAGCGGAAGAGACCCAGTACTTC. It yields the protein CASSSPGLAEETQYF.

The CDR3 spells CASSPRTGGTGNTIYF. The CDR3 region has the DNA TGTGCCAGCAGCCCCCGGACAGGGGGGACTGGAAACACCATATATTTT. The chain employs TRBV11-2 and TRBJ1-3; TRBD1 matches 10 bases. V trimming: 5 bases; J trimming: 2 bases; junction bases outside the gene matches: 6. This CDR3 has 16 residues. Looked up from germline, CDR1 is SGHAT and CDR2 is FQNNGV.

This clonotype was found a few times. The chain has TRBV18 and TRBJ2-4; possible D gene TRBD1, 5 bases. Trimming removed 3 bases at V and 1 base at J, with 13 bases between. In germline, CDR1 is KGHSH, CDR2 LQKENI. CDR3 length: 16 amino acids. CDR3 region: CASSPEKGSAKNIQYF. Written as DNA, the CDR3 is TGTGCCAGCTCACCCGAAAAGGGGTCTGCCAAAAACATTCAGTACTTC.

This clonotype was observed a few times. CDR3 sequence: CASSTTTGEAEAFF. Here the CDR3 DNA reads TGTGCCAGCAGCACTACGACAGGGGAGGCTGAAGCTTTCTTT. The chain employs TRBV7-9 and TRBJ1-1; TRBD1 aligns across 8 bases. In germline, CDR1 is SEHNR, CDR2 FQNEAQ (reference sequence). This CDR3 comprises 14 residues. Germline trimming cut 5 bases from V and 6 bases from J; bases unmatched to any gene: 8.

In this sample, this clonotype turned up a few times. The chain employs TRBV15 and TRBJ2-1, with D perhaps given as TRBD1 or TRBD2 (6 bases each). V was trimmed by 0 bases and J by 7 bases, leaving 13 bases between them. The CDR3 covers 15 residues. CDR1 and CDR2 from the germline V gene are LNHNV and YYDKDF (reference sequence). CDR3 sequence reads: CATSRDGGGTNEQFF. CDR3 coding DNA: TGTGCCACCAGCAGAGATGGAGGGGGGACTAATGAGCAGTTCTTC.

This clonotype appeared a few times. The J gene is TRBJ1-1, the V gene TRBV9; D uncertain. The CDR3 consists of 13 residues. The V end lost 4 bases, the J end lost 4 bases, and 11 bases lay between the germline ends. Germline V gene lookup returns CDR1 SGDLS and CDR2 YYNGEE. CDR3 in DNA: TGTGCCAGCAGCCGAGGGTGGGGCACTGAAGCTTTCTTT. Its protein product is CASSRGWGTEAFF.

This clonotype was detected only a few times. The chain employs TRBV20-1 and TRBJ1-2, with D possibly TRBD1 on 6 matching bases. Germline CDR1 DFQATT, CDR2 SNEGSKA (reference sequence). The V gene lost 2 bases and the J gene lost 3 bases, with 16 bases spanning the gap. The CDR3 has 15 residues. The CDR3 coding sequence is TGCAGTGCTAGACTGACCGGGACACATCACTATGGCTACACCTTC. Its protein product is CSARLTGTHHYGYTF.

This clonotype was observed a few times. The V call is TRBV6-6, the J call TRBJ1-1; 9 nucleotides agree with TRBD1. Germline V lookup: CDR1 MNHNY, CDR2 SVGAGI (reference sequence). This CDR3 comprises 13 residues. Trimming removed 8 bases from V and 1 base from J; junction bases left unmatched: 2. The CDR3 loop reads CASLDRGNTEAFF. The CDR3 DNA is TGTGCCAGCCTGGACAGGGGGAACACTGAAGCTTTCTTT.